What follows describes a single T cell receptor beta chain. Its antigen remains unknown. Clones were sequenced by immunoSEQ multiplex PCR, and TCRdb holds only the in-frame ones, with some missing. The sample carries more than 60,000 clones, around 74% recorded once. This record comes from a study of vaccination effects on CD4 cells after COVID-19. V dropped 2 bases and J dropped 1 base, with 8 bases sitting between them. The CDR3 is made up of 14 amino acids. Germline V gene data show CDR1 as MNHEY and CDR2 as SVGAGI. An approximately 10-day culture period preceded the isolation of CD4+ T cells. Two doses of either BNT162b2 or mRNA-1273 were given to each participant. Negative nucleocapsid antibody tests before and after vaccination confirmed no previous SARS-CoV-2 infection.

The sequencing used CD4+ T cells from PBMCs cultured without peptide, collected after COVID-19 vaccination. This chain joins TRBV6-5 and TRBJ1-1, with D unresolved. The TCR comes from a human donor who received a COVID-19 vaccine. The CDR3 sequence is CASSYARGNTEAFF. Written as DNA, the CDR3 is TGTGCCAGCAGTTACGCCCGGGGGAACACTGAAGCTTTCTTT.